This T cell receptor beta chain was identified in a study of T cells in Graves' hyperthyroidism and ophthalmopathy. It was RNA transcripts that yielded the amplified TCR beta CDR3 regions. TCR CDR3 underwent first-round RT-PCR with the HTBI primer set. TCRdb recomputed calls from the multiplex PCR reads with MiXCR, one row per CDR3 protein. The sample lists hundreds of thousands of distinct CDR3 sequences, about 38% occurring once. Hyperthyroidism in the patients, aged 18 to 65, was newly diagnosed and under 2 months in duration. This CDR3 is built from 16 residues. Germline-derived CDR1 and CDR2 are LGHNA and YNFKEQ. The V end was cut by 0 bases, the J end by 2 bases, with 11 bases between.

The V and J genes are TRBV4-2 and TRBJ1-3; D remains unclear. The clonotype was recovered from a man in his late teens or twenties with Graves' hyperthyroidism. Sample: blood. CDR3 nucleotides: TGTGCCAGCAGCCAAGAGAACGAGGGTCCTGGAAACACCATATATTTT. Protein sequence: CASSQENEGPGNTIYF.